This T cell receptor beta chain was profiled in a study of T cell responses to AZD1222 COVID-19 vaccine. General study results and limits: The study sampled repertoires only after the peak T cell response. Baseline testing showed seropositivity in only six or seven AZD1222 recipients. Donors, mostly white British, included more females; clonal diversity was possibly underestimated. Two AZD1222 doses significantly raised spike-specific TCR breadth and depth over controls.

Using immunoSEQ multiplex PCR, the repertoire was profiled, and TCRdb retains in-frame clones only, with some absent. This table holds approximately 28,000 clones, around 93% found once. Trimming removed 1 base at V and 3 bases at J, with 7 bases between. The CDR3 length is 14 residues. Germline CDR1 is SGHVS and CDR2 is FNYEAQ. This clone was seen a single time. Antigen unknown. This TCR was sampled from an adult who received the AZD1222 COVID-19 vaccine. The chain links TRBV7-6 to TRBJ2-1; D possibly corresponds to TRBD1 (5 bases). Sequenced here: peripheral blood, sampled 28 days after the second AZD1222 dose. This CDR3 is CASSLGQGYNEQFF. The CDR3 bases are TGTGCCAGCAGCTTAGGGCAGGGCTACAATGAGCAGTTCTTC. Using reference TRBV7-6 and TRBJ2-1 for the parts outside the CDR3, the full variable domain is GAGVSQSPRYKVTKRGQDVALRCDPISGHVSLYWYRQALGQGPEFLTYFNYEAQQDKSGLPNDRFSAERPEGSISTLTIQRTEQRDSAMYRCASSLGQGYNEQFFGPGTRLTVL.